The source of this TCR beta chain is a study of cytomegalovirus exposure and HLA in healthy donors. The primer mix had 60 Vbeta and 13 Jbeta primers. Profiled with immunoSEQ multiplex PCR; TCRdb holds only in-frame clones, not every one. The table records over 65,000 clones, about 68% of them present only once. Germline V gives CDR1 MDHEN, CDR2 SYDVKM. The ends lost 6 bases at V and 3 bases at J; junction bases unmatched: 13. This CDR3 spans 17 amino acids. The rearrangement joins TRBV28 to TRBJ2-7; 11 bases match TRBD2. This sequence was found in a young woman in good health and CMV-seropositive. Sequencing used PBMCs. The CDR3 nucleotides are TGTGCCAGCAGGCCCAACCCGGGACTAGCGGCCTTCTACGAGCAGTACTTC. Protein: CASRPNPGLAAFYEQYF.